The TCR beta chain described here comes from a study of T cell responses to AZD1222 COVID-19 vaccine. Sequenced by immunoSEQ multiplex PCR; TCRdb stores in-frame clones only, minus some. Here the sample spans 80,000 to 100,000 clones, just over 85% being singletons. Trimming took off 0 bases at V and 2 bases at J, with 11 bases between the two ends. Germline V CDR1 and CDR2: MNHNY, SVGAGI (reference sequence). The CDR3 loop spans 16 amino acids. This TCR was recovered from an adult in good health. This chain joins TRBV6-6 and TRBJ1-3, with D perhaps TRBD1 (5 bases). The specimen was peripheral blood, collected on day 0 of MenACWY control vaccination. CDR3: CASSYSGTGTGNTIYF. The CDR3 nucleotides read TGTGCCAGCAGTTACTCAGGGACCGGGACTGGAAACACCATATATTTT.